The 10 T cell receptor beta chains listed next were all sequenced from one sample in a study of response to subunit inactivated influenza vaccine (dated 2018 in TCRdb). Library construction relied on RT-PCR. Sequenced using an Illumina HiSeq 2500. TCRdb applied fastp at Q25 and MiXCR to the public reads, then kept only in-frame beta chains. Each CDR3 protein appears once, grouped with its most common genes and DNA. The sample table lists roughly 670,000 distinct CDR3 sequences, around 15% of them with a count of one. The top ten constitute 6.5% to 8% of the sample. Sample: PBMCs from blood, taken 14 days before vaccination. The receptors derive from a man between 50 and 59 years old who received an inactivated influenza vaccine. Donor details come from another sample of the same person, matched by shared clones.

This clonotype was counted a few times. This chain connects TRBV5-1 to TRBJ1-1; weak D call: TRBD1 (6 bases). Trimming removed 1 base at V and 4 bases at J, with 17 bases between. Per the germline V gene, CDR1 is SGHRS and CDR2 is YFSETQ. The CDR3 spans 16 residues. The CDR3: CASSLMDSSVGTEAFF. The CDR3 DNA is TGCGCCAGCAGCTTGATGGACAGCTCGGTGGGCACTGAAGCTTTCTTT. Full variable domain (remainder filled in from reference TRBV5-1 and TRBJ1-1): KAGVTQTPRYLIKTRGQQVTLSCSPISGHRSVSWYQQTPGQGLQFLFEYFSETQRNKGNFPGRFSGRQFSNSRSEMNVSTLELGDSALYLCASSLMDSSVGTEAFFGQGTRLTVV.

This clonotype was picked up a small number of times. The chain couples TRBV5-1 to TRBJ2-3; TRBD1 matches at 10 bases. J lost 2 bases, V lost 5 bases, and 8 bases had no gene match. Germline V gives CDR1 SGHRS, CDR2 YFSETQ. This CDR3 comprises 16 residues. CDR3: CASRAPGQGITDTQYF. CDR3 bases: TGCGCCAGCAGAGCACCGGGACAGGGGATCACAGATACGCAGTATTTT.

This chain links TRBV20-1 with TRBJ2-7, with unresolved D. The CDR3 loop spans 15 amino acids. CDR1 is DFQATT and CDR2 is SNEGSKA in the germline V gene (reference sequence). Deletions cut 3 bases from V and 4 bases from J, with 19 bases between. CDR3 nucleotide sequence: TGCAGTGCTAGCTCCCCCTCCAGCCGCTTTTACGAGCAGTACTTC. Its translation: CSASSPSSRFYEQYF.

CDR3 residues: CASESGANVLTF. CDR3 bases: TGTGCCTCGGAATCTGGGGCCAACGTCCTGACTTTC. J is TRBJ2-6 and V is TRBV30; no definite D call. Germline V lookup: CDR1 GTSNPN, CDR2 SVGIG (reference sequence). This CDR3 is built from 12 residues. V was trimmed by 7 bases and J by 1 base, leaving 5 bases between them.

The rearrangement joins TRBV20-1 to TRBJ2-5; D unresolved. Trimming stripped 1 base from V and 4 bases from J, with 19 bases between. CDR3 length: 16 amino acids. Germline V gene sequence: CDR1 DFQATT, CDR2 SNEGSKA (reference sequence). The chain's CDR3 is CSARAPRQVWVETQYF. DNA of the CDR3: TGCAGTGCTAGAGCCCCTCGCCAGGTTTGGGTAGAGACCCAGTACTTC.

CDR3: CASSLFPGKGYEQYF. The CDR3, as DNA: TGCGCCAGCAGCTTGTTTCCAGGGAAGGGATACGAGCAGTACTTC. The chain combines TRBV5-1 with TRBJ2-7, with D perhaps matching TRBD1 (5 bases). V lost 1 base to trimming and J lost 4 bases, with 15 bases between them. The CDR3 extends over 15 amino acids. CDR1 SGHRS and CDR2 YFSETQ come from the germline V gene.

This clonotype has a handful of counts. The chain is built from TRBV29-1 and TRBJ1-6, with 7 bases lining up with TRBD1. The CDR3 length is 14 residues. Per the germline V gene, CDR1 is SQVTM and CDR2 is ANQGSEA. Unmatched junction bases numbered 7, after V lost 5 bases and J lost 6 bases. In DNA, the CDR3 is TGCAGCGTTTCCCAGGGGGGGGGTAATTCACCCCTCCACTTT. It encodes CSVSQGGGNSPLHF.

This clonotype has ten or more counts. The chain carries TRBV4-3 and TRBJ2-1; unclear D gene. The germline CDR1 and CDR2 sequences are LGHNA and YSLEER. Trimming pared 0 bases from V and 2 bases from J, leaving 5 bases between. The CDR3 spans 14 residues. CDR3: CASSQDPTYNEQFF. CDR3 nucleotides: TGCGCCAGCAGCCAAGATCCGACCTACAATGAGCAGTTCTTC.

This clonotype was observed a handful of times. The chain joins TRBV6-5 to TRBJ2-1, with TRBD2 identical over 12 bases. After removal of 4 bases from V and 2 bases from J, the junction contained 9 bases not matched to a gene. Looked up from germline, CDR1 is MNHEY and CDR2 is SVGAGI. The CDR3 length is 18 residues. CDR3 bases: TGTGCCAGCAGTTTCCCACTTTCTAGCGGGGGGGCCTACAATGAGCAGTTCTTC. Protein sequence: CASSFPLSSGGAYNEQFF.

J is TRBJ1-2 and V is TRBV9, with 9 positions matching TRBD1. This CDR3 has 15 residues. The ends lost 4 bases at V and 6 bases at J; junction bases unmatched: 10. CDR1 is SGDLS, CDR2 YYNGEE, per germline. CDR3 region: CASSPTGGTINGYTF. The CDR3 DNA sequence: TGTGCCAGCAGCCCGACAGGGGGGACGATTAATGGCTACACCTTC.